What follows are 16 T cell receptor beta chains derived from one specimen sequenced in a study of blood T cell repertoires in COVID-19 (dated by TCRdb to the early 2020s). The method behind the library was the immunoSEQ multiplex PCR assay. Imported from immuneACCESS, the table was reduced by TCRdb to in-frame sequences with V and J called. These copies leave out some clones; in studies compared against another copy, an unresolved V gene accounts for under half, and the cause of the remainder is not known. Recorded for this sample are around 370,000 clones; about 88% of them occurred a single time. Roughly 1.2% of the sample goes to the ten largest clones. Material for sequencing was PBMCs or T cells enriched from blood (not recorded which). All receptors come from a woman younger than 35 who had recovered from COVID-19.

This clone was recorded only once. The chain couples TRBV27 to TRBJ2-2, with 7 bases matching TRBD1. CDR1 and CDR2 (germline): MNHEY, SMNVEV (reference sequence). This CDR3 comprises 15 residues. V lost 4 bases and J lost 3; bases outside the gene matches: 5. CDR3 in amino acids: CASSSLQGDTGELFF. CDR3 sequence (DNA): TGTGCCAGCAGTTCTTTGCAGGGGGACACCGGGGAGCTGTTTTTT.

The V call is TRBV3-1 (or the pseudogene TRBV3-2), the J call TRBJ1-6; D is undetermined. The ends were cut back, 2 bases at V and 10 bases at J, with 9 bases in the middle. The CDR3 totals 13 residues. From germline, CDR1 is LGHDT and CDR2 YNNKEL (reference sequence). In DNA form, the CDR3 reads TGTGCCAGCAGCCAACTGAACATCTCACCCCTCCACTTT. This translates into CASSQLNISPLHF.

This clone was detected once. This sample also contains other DNA sequences that code for the same CDR3. The rearrangement links TRBV4-2 to TRBJ2-2; 7 nucleotides line up with TRBD2. CDR1 LGHNA and CDR2 YNFKEQ come from the germline V gene. J gave up 3 bases and V 3 bases, and 4 bases lay outside the gene matches. CDR3 size: 15 residues. This CDR3 is CASSQDRGDTGELFF. The CDR3 DNA follows: TGTGCCAGCAGCCAGGACCGGGGGGACACCGGGGAGCTGTTTTTT.

As to this clone: Within the sample, other DNA sequences also encode this same CDR3. The chain couples TRBV7-2 to TRBJ1-1; D is uncertain. Germline CDR1 is SGHTA and CDR2 is FQGNSA. The CDR3 sequence is 13 residues long. The V and J ends lost 1 base and 2 bases respectively, with 5 bases between them. CDR3 sequence reads: CASSLDRNTEAFF. The CDR3 DNA reads TGTGCCAGCAGCTTAGACAGAAACACTGAAGCTTTCTTT. The full variable domain, completed using reference TRBV7-2 and TRBJ1-1, is GAGVSQSPSNKVTEKGKDVELRCDPISGHTALYWYRQSLGQGLEFLIYFQGNSAPDKSGLPSDRFSAERTGGSVSTLTIQRTQQEDSAVYLCASSLDRNTEAFFGQGTRLTVV.

J is TRBJ1-4 and V is TRBV12-3 or TRBV12-4, with D unresolved. V shed 1 base and J shed 6 bases, with 6 bases lying between them. The CDR3 sequence is 13 residues long. DNA of the CDR3: TGTGCCAGCAGTTTAGGGTTAGATGAAAAACTGTTTTTT. Amino acid sequence: CASSLGLDEKLFF.

Only a few counts were recorded for this clone. The V gene is TRBV7-9, the J gene TRBJ1-6; no reliable D call. The ends were cut back, 4 bases at V and 10 bases at J, with 17 bases in the middle. Germline-derived CDR1 and CDR2 are SEHNR and FQNEAQ (reference sequence). The CDR3 has 15 amino acids. CDR3 DNA: TGTGCCAGCAGCTCAACTAGCCAACTAGGATCACCCCTCCACTTT. Translated: CASSSTSQLGSPLHF.

The rearrangement joins TRBV6-5 to TRBJ2-5; 9 bases match TRBD1. This CDR3 contains 16 residues. Trimming removed 2 bases from V and 5 bases from J; junction bases left unmatched: 9. Per the germline V gene, CDR1 is MNHEY and CDR2 is SVGAGI. CDR3 bases: TGTGCCAGCAGTTACCGAACACAGGGGGCACAGGAGACCCAGTACTTC. Translated: CASSYRTQGAQETQYF.

This clone has only one observation. The chain uses TRBV4-1 and TRBJ1-4; D is uncertain. Trimming cost V 2 bases and J 2 bases, with 6 bases left between them. The germline CDR1 and CDR2 sequences are MGHRA and YSYEKL. The CDR3 has 14 amino acids. CDR3 coding DNA: TGCGCCAGCAGCCAATGGGCCACTAATGAAAAACTGTTTTTT. It specifies CASSQWATNEKLFF.

The chain combines TRBV18 with TRBJ1-1, with D unresolved. Trimming took 5 bases from V and 6 from J, leaving 16 bases between them. Germline assignment: CDR1 KGHSH and CDR2 LQKENI. The CDR3 has 14 amino acids. CDR3 DNA sequence: TGTGCCAGCTCAAAGACCGGGTCTTCCCCTGAAGCTTTCTTT. It translates to CASSKTGSSPEAFF.

This clone showed up just a few times. The chain is built from TRBV6-4 and TRBJ2-3; the D gene is possibly TRBD1 (6 bases). This CDR3 region has 15 residues. Germline CDR1 and CDR2: MRHNA and SNTAGT. V lost 3 bases and J lost 2, with 12 bases in between. The CDR3 DNA reads TGTGCCAGCAGTGAGAAGGCAGGGGACACAGATACGCAGTATTTT. This sequence encodes CASSEKAGDTDTQYF.

The rearrangement joins TRBV25-1 to TRBJ1-1, with 10 nucleotides matching TRBD1. V gave up 4 bases and J gave up 6 bases; unmatched junction bases: 2. Germline loops: CDR1 MGHDK, CDR2 SYGVNS. This CDR3 is built from 13 residues. CDR3 coding DNA: TGTGCCAGCAGTGGGGACAGGGGACCTGAAGCTTTCTTT. Its translation: CASSGDRGPEAFF.

The rearrangement uses TRBV11-3 and TRBJ2-5, with a possible D match to TRBD2 (5 bases). The CDR3 length is 14 residues. CDR1 is SGHNT, CDR2 YENEEA, per germline. V shed 5 bases and J shed 1 base, with 11 bases lying between them. The CDR3, as DNA: TGTGCCAGCAGCCCTACGGGGTCCCAAGAGACCCAGTACTTC. Protein: CASSPTGSQETQYF. The entire variable domain, with the rest obtained from reference TRBV11-3 and TRBJ2-5, is as follows: EAGVVQSPRYKIIEKKQPVAFWCNPISGHNTLYWYLQNLGQGPELLIRYENEEAVDDSQLPKDRFSAERLKGVDSTLKIQPAELGDSAVYLCASSPTGSQETQYFGPGTRLLVL.

This clone has a single count. The chain has TRBV7-2 and TRBJ1-1; D might be TRBD1 (6 bases). Trimming removed 4 bases from V and 7 bases from J, with 19 bases in between. The CDR3 has 15 residues. Germline V gene data show CDR1 as SGHTA and CDR2 as FQGNSA. CDR3 residues: CASSSSGWEGGEAFF. As DNA, the CDR3 is TGTGCCAGCAGCTCCAGCGGGTGGGAGGGGGGTGAAGCTTTCTTT.

This sequence joins TRBV7-9 and TRBJ1-2, with TRBD1 identical over 9 bases. The CDR3 length is 14 residues. J lost 5 bases, V lost 3 bases, and 4 bases had no gene match. Germline CDR1 reads SEHNR; CDR2 reads FQNEAQ (reference sequence). This CDR3 reads CASSLGQGIYGYTF. The CDR3 DNA reads as TGTGCCAGCAGCTTGGGACAGGGAATTTATGGCTACACCTTC.

V gene TRBV7-2 combines with J gene TRBJ1-2, with D perhaps TRBD1 (6 bases). Germline values: CDR1 SGHTA, CDR2 FQGNSA. The CDR3 sequence is 13 residues long. V was shortened by 5 bases and J by 8 bases, with 15 bases between the two germline ends. The CDR3 sequence: CASSGAQGGGYTF. The CDR3 DNA reads as TGTGCCAGCAGCGGGGCACAGGGTGGCGGCTACACCTTC.

V gene TRBV19 combines with J gene TRBJ1-3; the D gene is possibly TRBD1 (6 bases). CDR1 is LNHDA, CDR2 SQIVND, per germline (reference sequence). V was cut by 3 bases and J by 3 bases, with 12 bases left in between. This CDR3 spans 15 amino acids. The CDR3 DNA follows: TGTGCCAGTAGTATTCCAGGGGTTAGTGGAAACACCATATATTTT. Protein product: CASSIPGVSGNTIYF.